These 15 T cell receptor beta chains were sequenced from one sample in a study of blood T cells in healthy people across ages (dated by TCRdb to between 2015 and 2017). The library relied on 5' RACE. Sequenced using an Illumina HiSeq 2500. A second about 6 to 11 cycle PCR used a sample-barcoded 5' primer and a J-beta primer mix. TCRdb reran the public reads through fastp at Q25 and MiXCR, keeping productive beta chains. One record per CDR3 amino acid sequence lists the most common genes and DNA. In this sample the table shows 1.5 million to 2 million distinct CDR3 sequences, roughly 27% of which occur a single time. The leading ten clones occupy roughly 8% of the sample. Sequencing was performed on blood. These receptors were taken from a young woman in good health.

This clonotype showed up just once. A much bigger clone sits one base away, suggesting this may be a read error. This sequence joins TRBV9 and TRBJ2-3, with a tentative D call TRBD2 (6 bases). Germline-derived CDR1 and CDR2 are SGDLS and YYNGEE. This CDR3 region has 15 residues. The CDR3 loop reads CTSSPPLSGSDTQYF. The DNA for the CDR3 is TGTACCAGCAGCCCACCCCTTAGCGGATCAGATACGCAGTATTTT.

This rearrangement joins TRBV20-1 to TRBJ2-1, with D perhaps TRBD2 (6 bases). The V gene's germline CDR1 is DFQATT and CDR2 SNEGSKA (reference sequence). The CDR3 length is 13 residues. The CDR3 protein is CSNGGGDYNEQFF. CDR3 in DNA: TGCAGCAACGGAGGAGGGGACTACAATGAGCAGTTCTTC.

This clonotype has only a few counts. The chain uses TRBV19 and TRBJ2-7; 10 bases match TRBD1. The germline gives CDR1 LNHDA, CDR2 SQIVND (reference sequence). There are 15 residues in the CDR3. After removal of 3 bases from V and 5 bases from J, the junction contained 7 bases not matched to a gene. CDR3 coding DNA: TGTGCCAGTAGTATTGGACAGGGGGGGCACAACGAGCAGTACTTC. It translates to CASSIGQGGHNEQYF.

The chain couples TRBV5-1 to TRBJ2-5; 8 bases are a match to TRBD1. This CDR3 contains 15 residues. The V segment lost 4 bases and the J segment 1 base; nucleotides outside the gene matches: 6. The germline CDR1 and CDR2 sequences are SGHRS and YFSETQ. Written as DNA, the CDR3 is TGCGCCAGCAGCGACGTGACAGGGGCCCAAGAGACCCAGTACTTC. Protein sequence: CASSDVTGAQETQYF.

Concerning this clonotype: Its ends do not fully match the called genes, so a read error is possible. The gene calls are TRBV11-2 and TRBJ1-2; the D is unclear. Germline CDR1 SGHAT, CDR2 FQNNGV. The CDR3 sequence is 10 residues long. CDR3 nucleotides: TGTGCCAGCAGCTTAGAGGTCGCACTTTTC. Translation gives CASSLEVALF. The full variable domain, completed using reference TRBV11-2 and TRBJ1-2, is EAGVAQSPRYKIIEKRQSVAFWCNPISGHATLYWYQQILGQGPKLLIQFQNNGVVDDSQLPKDRFSAERLKGVDSTLKIQPAKLEDSAVYLCASSLEVALFGSGTRLTVV.

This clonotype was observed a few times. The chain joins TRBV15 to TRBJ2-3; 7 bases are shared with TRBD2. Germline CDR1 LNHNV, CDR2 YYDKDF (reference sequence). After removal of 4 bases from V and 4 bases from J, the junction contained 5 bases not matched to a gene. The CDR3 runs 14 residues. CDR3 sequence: CATSTPRGADTQYF. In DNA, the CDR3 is TGTGCCACCAGCACCCCACGGGGGGCAGATACGCAGTATTTT.

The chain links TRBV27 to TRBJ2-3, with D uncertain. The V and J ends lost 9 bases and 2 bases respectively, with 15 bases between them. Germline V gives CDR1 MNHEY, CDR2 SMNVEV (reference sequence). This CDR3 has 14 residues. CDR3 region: CARPFHSFTDTQYF. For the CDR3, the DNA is TGTGCCAGACCATTTCATTCCTTCACAGATACGCAGTATTTT.

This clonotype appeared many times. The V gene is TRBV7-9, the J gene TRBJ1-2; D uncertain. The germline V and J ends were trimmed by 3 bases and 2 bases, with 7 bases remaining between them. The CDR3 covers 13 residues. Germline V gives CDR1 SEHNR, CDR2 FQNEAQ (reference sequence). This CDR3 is CASSLDVNYGYTF. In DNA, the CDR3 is TGTGCCAGCAGCTTGGACGTAAACTATGGCTACACCTTC.

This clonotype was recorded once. This CDR3 is CASRYGQGRSVNTEAFF. The CDR3 nucleotides read TGCGCCAGCAGATACGGACAGGGAAGGAGCGTGAACACTGAAGCTTTCTTT. The chain links TRBV5-1 to TRBJ1-1; 8 bases align to TRBD1. This CDR3 has 17 residues. Germline V lookup: CDR1 SGHRS, CDR2 YFSETQ. V trimming: 5 bases; J trimming: 0 bases; junction bases outside the gene matches: 12.

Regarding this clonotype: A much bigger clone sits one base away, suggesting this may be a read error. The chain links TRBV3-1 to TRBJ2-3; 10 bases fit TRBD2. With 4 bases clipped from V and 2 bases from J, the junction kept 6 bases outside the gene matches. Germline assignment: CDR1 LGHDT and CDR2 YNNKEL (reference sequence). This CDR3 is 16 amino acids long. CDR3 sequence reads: CASSPWTSGYTDTQYF. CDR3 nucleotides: TGTGCCAGCAGCCCCTGGACTAGCGGATACACAGATACGCAGTATTTT.

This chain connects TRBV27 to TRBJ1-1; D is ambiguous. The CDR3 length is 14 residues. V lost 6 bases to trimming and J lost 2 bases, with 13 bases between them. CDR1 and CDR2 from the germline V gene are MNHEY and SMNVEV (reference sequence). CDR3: CASSRFKVNTEAFF. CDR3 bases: TGTGCCAGCAGCCGATTTAAGGTTAACACTGAAGCTTTCTTT.

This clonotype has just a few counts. CDR3 coding DNA: TGTGCCAGCAGTTTGCTTAGCCAGGCTAACTTCAATGAGCAGTTCTTC. It encodes CASSLLSQANFNEQFF. V is TRBV28 and J is TRBJ2-1; the D is unclear. This CDR3 contains 16 residues. V gave up 3 bases and J gave up 6 bases, with 18 bases separating them. In germline, CDR1 is MDHEN, CDR2 SYDVKM.

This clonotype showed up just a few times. In nucleotides, the CDR3 is TGTGCCAGCAGCTTAGGGGACGGAAAAGAAAAACTGTTTTTT. Amino acid sequence: CASSLGDGKEKLFF. V usage is TRBV7-6 and J usage is TRBJ1-4, with D perhaps matching TRBD1 (5 bases). V dropped 1 base and J dropped 8 bases, with 11 bases sitting between them. Germline V gene lookup returns CDR1 SGHVS and CDR2 FNYEAQ. The CDR3 covers 14 residues.

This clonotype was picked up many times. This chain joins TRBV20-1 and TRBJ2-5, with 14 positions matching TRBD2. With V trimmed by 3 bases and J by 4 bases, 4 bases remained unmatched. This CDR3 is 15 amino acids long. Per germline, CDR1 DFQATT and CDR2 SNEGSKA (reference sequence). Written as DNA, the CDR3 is TGCAGTGCTAGGACTAGCGGGAGGGTTGGAGAGACCCAGTACTTC. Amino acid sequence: CSARTSGRVGETQYF.

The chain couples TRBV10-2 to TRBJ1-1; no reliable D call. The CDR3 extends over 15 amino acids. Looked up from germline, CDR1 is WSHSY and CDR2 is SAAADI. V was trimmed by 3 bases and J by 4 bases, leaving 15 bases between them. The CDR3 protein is CASSEIPTLGTEAFF. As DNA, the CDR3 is TGCGCCAGCAGTGAAATCCCTACGTTGGGCACTGAAGCTTTCTTT.